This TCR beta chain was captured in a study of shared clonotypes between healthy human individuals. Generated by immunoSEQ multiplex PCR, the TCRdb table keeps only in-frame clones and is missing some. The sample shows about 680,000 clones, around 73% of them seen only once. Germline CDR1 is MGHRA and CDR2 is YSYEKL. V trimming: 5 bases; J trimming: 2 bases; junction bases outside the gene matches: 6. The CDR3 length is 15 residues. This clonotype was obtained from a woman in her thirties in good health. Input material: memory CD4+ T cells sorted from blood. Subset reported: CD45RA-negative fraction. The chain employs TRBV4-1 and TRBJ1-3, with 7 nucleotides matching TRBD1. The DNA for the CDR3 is TGCGCCAGCAGCTTCAGAGGGGGCCCTGGAAACACCATATATTTT. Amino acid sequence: CASSFRGGPGNTIYF.